The 5 T cell receptor beta chains below all came from one sample that was sequenced in a study of T-cell memory formation after mild COVID-19. Each CDR3 protein gets one entry after TCRdb re-called the 5' RACE reads with MiXCR. The sample lists some 350,000 distinct CDR3 sequences, 10% to 15% occurring once. Sequencing input: PBMCs or a T cell subset sorted from them (not recorded which). These TCRs come from a man aged 18 to 29 who had mild COVID-19 (a few samples of this study predate the infection). Cell type and time point are not known.

This clonotype has just a few counts. The genes are TRBV19 and TRBJ2-5, with D perhaps TRBD1 (5 bases). The CDR3 length is 12 residues. The germline gives CDR1 LNHDA, CDR2 SQIVND (reference sequence). V was clipped by 3 bases and J by 4 bases, with 6 bases between them. The CDR3 protein is CASSIRVETQYF. CDR3 bases: TGTGCCAGTAGTATCAGGGTAGAGACCCAGTACTTC. Supplemented by reference TRBV19 and TRBJ2-5, the full variable domain reads DGGITQSPKYLFRKEGQNVTLSCEQNLNHDAMYWYRQDPGQGLRLIYYSQIVNDFQKGDIAEGYSVSREKKESFPLTVTSAQKNPTAFYLCASSIRVETQYFGPGTRLLVL.

The V call is TRBV7-8, the J call TRBJ2-3, with no clear D. This CDR3 has 13 amino acids. Deletions cut 8 bases from V and 1 base from J, with 10 bases between. Germline V gene data show CDR1 as SGHVS and CDR2 as FQNEAQ. The CDR3 coding sequence is TGTGCCAGCCGACTTTATCGCACAGATACGCAGTATTTT. This sequence encodes CASRLYRTDTQYF.

The J gene is TRBJ2-3, the V gene TRBV7-2; tentatively, D is TRBD2 (6 bases). Per the germline V gene, CDR1 is SGHTA and CDR2 is FQGNSA. Deletions cut 4 bases from V and 0 bases from J, with 14 bases between. The CDR3 spans 16 residues. CDR3 residues: CASSSPAGLSTDTQYF. In nucleotides, the CDR3 is TGTGCCAGCAGCTCTCCCGCGGGGCTTAGCACAGATACGCAGTATTTT.

This chain connects TRBV7-6 to TRBJ1-1; D gene uncertain. The CDR3 totals 11 residues. V was clipped by 4 bases and J by 9 bases, with 9 bases between them. The V gene's germline CDR1 is SGHVS and CDR2 FNYEAQ. The CDR3 sequence is CASSSQDQAFF. In DNA, the CDR3 is TGTGCCAGCAGCTCCCAGGACCAAGCTTTCTTT.

The rearrangement links TRBV5-1 to TRBJ2-7, with D possibly being TRBD1 (5 bases). Trimming shortened V by 0 bases and J by 4 bases, and 8 bases separated the two germline ends. Per germline, CDR1 SGHRS and CDR2 YFSETQ. The CDR3 consists of 13 residues. This CDR3 reads CASSLEGKYEQYV. CDR3 coding DNA: TGCGCCAGCAGCTTGGAGGGGAAATACGAGCAGTACGTC.